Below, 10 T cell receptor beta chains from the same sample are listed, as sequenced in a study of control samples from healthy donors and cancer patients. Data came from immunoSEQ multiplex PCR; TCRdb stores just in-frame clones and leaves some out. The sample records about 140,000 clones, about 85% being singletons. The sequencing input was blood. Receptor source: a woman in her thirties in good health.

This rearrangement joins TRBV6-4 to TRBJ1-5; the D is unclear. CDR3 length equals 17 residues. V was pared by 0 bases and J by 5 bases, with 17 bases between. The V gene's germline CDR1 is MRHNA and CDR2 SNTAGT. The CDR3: CASSDSRTRDPHQPQHF. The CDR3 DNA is TGTGCCAGCAGTGACTCGAGAACACGCGACCCACATCAGCCCCAGCATTTT.

The CDR3 region has the DNA TGTGCCAGTGATGGGGGGGAGGTCGATGAGCAGTTCTTC. Translation: CASDGGEVDEQFF. This chain connects TRBV6-5 to TRBJ2-1; 7 bases are a match to TRBD2. The CDR3 has 13 amino acids. V lost 9 bases to trimming and J lost 8 bases; unmatched junction nucleotides: 10. From germline, CDR1 is MNHEY and CDR2 SVGAGI.

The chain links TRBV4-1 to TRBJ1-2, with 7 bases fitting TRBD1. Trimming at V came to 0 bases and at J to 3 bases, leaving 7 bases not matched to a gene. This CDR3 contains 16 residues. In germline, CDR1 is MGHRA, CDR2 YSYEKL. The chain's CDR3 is CASSQDRGTADYGYTF. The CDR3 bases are TGCGCCAGCAGCCAAGATCGAGGGACAGCCGACTATGGCTACACCTTC.

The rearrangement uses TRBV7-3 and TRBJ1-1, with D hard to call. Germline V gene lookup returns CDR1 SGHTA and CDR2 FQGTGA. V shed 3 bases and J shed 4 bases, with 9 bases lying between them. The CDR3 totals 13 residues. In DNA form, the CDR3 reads TGTGCCAGCAGCTTGGAAGGGAGCACTGAAGCTTTCTTT. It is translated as CASSLEGSTEAFF.

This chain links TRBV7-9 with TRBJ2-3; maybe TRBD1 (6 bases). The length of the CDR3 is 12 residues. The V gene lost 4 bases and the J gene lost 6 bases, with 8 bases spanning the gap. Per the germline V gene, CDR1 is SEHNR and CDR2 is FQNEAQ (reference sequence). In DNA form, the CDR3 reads TGTGCCAGCAGCTACGACAGGGATACGCAGTATTTT. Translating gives CASSYDRDTQYF.

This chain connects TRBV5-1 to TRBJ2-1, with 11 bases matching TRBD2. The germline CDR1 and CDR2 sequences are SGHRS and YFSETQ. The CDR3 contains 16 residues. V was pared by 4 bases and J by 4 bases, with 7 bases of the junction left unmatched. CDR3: CASSASSGGIYNEQFF. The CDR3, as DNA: TGCGCCAGCAGCGCCTCTAGCGGGGGGATTTACAATGAGCAGTTCTTC.

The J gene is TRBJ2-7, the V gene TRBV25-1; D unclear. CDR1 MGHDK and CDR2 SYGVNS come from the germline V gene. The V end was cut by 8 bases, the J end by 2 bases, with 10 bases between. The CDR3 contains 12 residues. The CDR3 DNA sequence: TGTGCCAGCCCCGACCCCCCCTACGAGCAGTACTTC. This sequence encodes CASPDPPYEQYF.

Here the CDR3 reads CASTPNGDRAYEKLFF. The CDR3, as DNA: TGCGCCAGCACCCCGAATGGGGACAGGGCATATGAAAAACTGTTTTTT. The chain joins TRBV5-1 to TRBJ1-4; 9 nucleotides match TRBD1. Germline CDR1 and CDR2: SGHRS and YFSETQ. The length of the CDR3 is 16 residues. Unmatched junction bases numbered 12, after V lost 6 bases and J lost 6 bases.

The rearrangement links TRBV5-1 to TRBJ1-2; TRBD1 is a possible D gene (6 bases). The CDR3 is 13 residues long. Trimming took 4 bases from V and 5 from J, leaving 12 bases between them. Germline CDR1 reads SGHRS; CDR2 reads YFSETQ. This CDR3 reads CASSQDSEYGYTF. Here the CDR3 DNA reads TGCGCCAGCAGCCAGGACAGTGAATATGGCTACACCTTC. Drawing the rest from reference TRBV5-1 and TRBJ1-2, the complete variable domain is KAGVTQTPRYLIKTRGQQVTLSCSPISGHRSVSWYQQTPGQGLQFLFEYFSETQRNKGNFPGRFSGRQFSNSRSEMNVSTLELGDSALYLCASSQDSEYGYTFGSGTRLTVV.

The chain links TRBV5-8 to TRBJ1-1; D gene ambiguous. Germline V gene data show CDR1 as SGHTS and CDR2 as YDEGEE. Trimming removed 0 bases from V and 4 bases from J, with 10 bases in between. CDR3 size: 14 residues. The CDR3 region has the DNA TGTGCCAGCAGCTTGGGGGGTCTGACCACTGAAGCTTTCTTT. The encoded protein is CASSLGGLTTEAFF.